Below are 14 T cell receptor beta chains sequenced from a single sample in a study of blood T cells in healthy people across ages. A J-beta primer mix and a sample-barcoded 5' primer were used in a second PCR of roughly 6 to 11 cycles. TCRdb re-derived calls from the 5' RACE reads in MiXCR, one entry per CDR3 protein. The data show roughly 800,000 distinct CDR3 sequences, over 45% seen once. Specimen: blood. Source of these receptors: a man aged 25 to 40 in good health.

The CDR3 DNA reads TGTGCCAGCAGTAGTCTGATATCCCGGACAGGGGTGAAGGGGCAGCCCCAGCATTTT. Amino acid sequence: CASSSLISRTGVKGQPQHF. The J gene is TRBJ1-5, the V gene TRBV28; TRBD1 agrees at 9 bases. The V gene's germline CDR1 is MDHEN and CDR2 SYDVKM. With 5 bases clipped from V and 7 bases from J, the junction kept 21 bases outside the gene matches. The CDR3 contains 19 residues.

The chain is built from TRBV5-8 and TRBJ2-5; possible D gene TRBD1, 7 bases. The CDR3 extends over 16 amino acids. V lost 2 bases and J 5 bases, leaving 19 bases between the germline ends. Per the germline V gene, CDR1 is SGHTS and CDR2 is YDEGEE. This chain's CDR3 is CASSFSSGQGGETQYF. CDR3 in DNA: TGTGCCAGCAGCTTTTCCTCCGGCCAGGGGGGTGAGACCCAGTACTTC.

This sequence joins TRBV7-9 and TRBJ2-4; D not resolved. The CDR3 covers 17 residues. CDR1 and CDR2 from the germline V gene are SEHNR and FQNEAQ (reference sequence). Trimming shortened V by 0 bases and J by 0 bases, and 12 bases separated the two germline ends. DNA of the CDR3: TGTGCCAGCAGCTTAGCACGGACCTACACAGCCAAAAACATTCAGTACTTC. Translation: CASSLARTYTAKNIQYF.

The chain joins TRBV7-9 to TRBJ2-3, with D unresolved. The germline V gene has CDR1 SEHNR and CDR2 FQNEAQ (reference sequence). The CDR3 runs 13 residues. Trimming pared 1 base from V and 9 bases from J, leaving 11 bases between. The DNA of the CDR3 is TGTGCCAGCAGCTTAGGAAGTGAGAACACGCAGTATTTT. It translates to CASSLGSENTQYF.

The genes are TRBV29-1 and TRBJ2-3; TRBD1 is a possible D gene (6 bases). V shed 7 bases and J shed 4 bases, with 12 bases lying between them. CDR3 length equals 12 residues. Germline values: CDR1 SQVTM, CDR2 ANQGSEA. The CDR3 is CSAEPGADTQYF. CDR3 DNA sequence: TGCAGCGCCGAACCAGGGGCAGATACGCAGTATTTT.

This chain connects TRBV7-8 to TRBJ2-5; 10 bases match TRBD2. The J call may be in error: the DNA end matches TRBJ2-7 better. CDR3 length: 15 amino acids. Germline CDR1 reads SGHVS; CDR2 reads FQNEAQ. The CDR3 spells CASSPSSGRFYEQYF. DNA of the CDR3: TGTGCCAGCAGCCCGTCTAGCGGGAGATTTTACGAGCAGTACTTC.

This clonotype was recorded only once. The rearrangement uses TRBV2 and TRBJ1-1; unclear D gene. CDR1 SNHLY and CDR2 FYNNEI come from the germline V gene. The V and J ends lost 2 bases and 4 bases respectively, with 11 bases between them. The CDR3 totals 14 residues. The CDR3: CASSEYRSPTEAFF. As DNA, the CDR3 is TGTGCCAGCAGTGAATATCGGAGCCCCACTGAAGCTTTCTTT.

This chain connects TRBV20-1 to TRBJ2-3, with 10 nucleotides matching TRBD2. The CDR3 has 13 amino acids. J was trimmed by 7 bases and V by 5 bases; bases with no gene match: 6. Germline CDR1 and CDR2: DFQATT and SNEGSKA (reference sequence). The CDR3 coding sequence is TGCAGTGCTCGGGTAGCGGGGGGCTATACGCAGTATTTT. Translation: CSARVAGGYTQYF.

The chain is built from TRBV7-9 and TRBJ2-7, with 9 nucleotides matching TRBD2. The germline V gene encodes CDR1 SEHNR and CDR2 FQNEAQ (reference sequence). The CDR3 runs 15 residues. V lost 5 bases to trimming and J lost 0 bases; unmatched junction nucleotides: 5. The CDR3 spells CASSTLAGHSYEQYF. DNA for the CDR3: TGTGCCAGCAGCACTCTAGCGGGACACTCCTACGAGCAGTACTTC.

The rearrangement uses TRBV5-1 and TRBJ2-7; 7 bases map to TRBD2. The CDR3 contains 17 residues. V lost 0 bases and J lost 4; bases outside the gene matches: 13. Germline-derived CDR1 and CDR2 are SGHRS and YFSETQ. CDR3 nucleotide sequence: TGCGCCAGCAGCTTGGAGGGCGGGAGAGTCGGAAGTTACGAGCAGTACTTC. Protein sequence: CASSLEGGRVGSYEQYF.

The V gene is TRBV9, the J gene TRBJ2-1, with D possibly being TRBD1 (5 bases). This CDR3 comprises 14 residues. The germline V gene encodes CDR1 SGDLS and CDR2 YYNGEE. Trimming removed 0 bases at V and 9 bases at J, with 13 bases between. The CDR3 region is CASSVGGPRIEQFF. The CDR3 region has the DNA TGTGCCAGCAGCGTAGGGGGCCCCAGGATTGAGCAGTTCTTC. Based on the CDR3 plus reference TRBV9 and TRBJ2-1, the full variable domain is DSGVTQTPKHLITATGQRVTLRCSPRSGDLSVYWYQQSLDQGLQFLIQYYNGEERAKGNILERFSAQQFPDLHSELNLSSLELGDSALYFCASSVGGPRIEQFFGPGTRLTVL.

This rearrangement joins TRBV28 to TRBJ1-5, with D maybe TRBD1 (5 bases). V dropped 7 bases and J dropped 6 bases, with 16 bases sitting between them. Germline assignment: CDR1 MDHEN and CDR2 SYDVKM. CDR3 length equals 14 residues. The CDR3 spells CASIRAGLSQPQHF. For the CDR3, the DNA is TGTGCCAGCATTCGGGCAGGGCTCAGTCAGCCCCAGCATTTT.

This clonotype was counted only a few times. This chain uses TRBV29-1 with TRBJ2-1, with a tentative D call TRBD2 (6 bases). The CDR3 is made up of 16 amino acids. Trimming left V 6 bases short and J 6 bases short, with 24 bases between. Germline values: CDR1 SQVTM, CDR2 ANQGSEA. The CDR3 here is CSVTSEGAPIGNEQFF. DNA for the CDR3: TGCAGCGTAACCTCGGAGGGTGCACCTATAGGCAATGAGCAGTTCTTC.

The J gene is TRBJ2-5, the V gene TRBV7-2; D is unresolved. The CDR3 sequence is 14 residues long. Germline lookup yields CDR1 SGHTA and CDR2 FQGNSA. With 5 bases removed from V and 4 bases from J, the gap between germline ends came to 14 bases. The CDR3 coding sequence is TGTGCCAGCAGCCTGGAACTGACCGGAGAGACCCAGTACTTC. Translation gives CASSLELTGETQYF.